What follows are 14 T cell receptor beta chains derived from one specimen sequenced in a study of STAT3 mutations in large granular lymphocyte leukemia. Overall study results and limits: Every T-LGLL patient had at least one immunodominant TCRbeta clonotype.

Here immunoSEQ multiplex PCR was the method, and the copy in TCRdb shows in-frame clones only, minus some. The profile covers around 12,000 clones, with around 85% appearing a single time and roughly 49% taken by the ten largest. Antigen specificity for these receptors is unknown. Material for sequencing was peripheral blood mononuclear cells. Source of these receptors: a man in his sixties with T-cell large granular lymphocyte leukemia. Some clones in this sample may be carry-over from other donors' samples.

The V gene is TRBV10-3, the J gene TRBJ2-5; D is undetermined. CDR1 is ENHRY and CDR2 is SYGVKD in the germline V gene. V was shortened by 4 bases and J by 0 bases, with 9 bases between the two germline ends. This CDR3 region has 14 residues. The CDR3 sequence: CAISGAEYQETQYF. The CDR3 coding sequence is TGTGCCATCAGTGGGGCAGAGTACCAAGAGACCCAGTACTTC.

V gene TRBV9 combines with J gene TRBJ1-5, with D perhaps matching TRBD1 (6 bases). The germline CDR1 and CDR2 sequences are SGDLS and YYNGEE. Trimming removed 3 bases from V and 11 bases from J, with 15 bases in between. The CDR3 totals 13 residues. The CDR3: CASSGGLGSSQHF. DNA of the CDR3: TGTGCCAGCAGCGGGGGGCTGGGCTCCTCCCAGCATTTT.

The V gene is TRBV18, the J gene TRBJ2-5; tentatively, D is TRBD1 (6 bases). The V and J ends lost 6 bases and 0 bases respectively, with 11 bases between them. Germline assignment: CDR1 KGHSH and CDR2 LQKENI. The CDR3 loop spans 14 amino acids. The CDR3: CASSQGLNQETQYF. For the CDR3, the DNA is TGTGCCAGCTCCCAGGGGCTTAACCAAGAGACCCAGTACTTC.

CDR3 sequence: CAWSVGTDAYGYTF. The CDR3 DNA follows: TGTGCCTGGAGTGTAGGGACAGACGCCTATGGCTACACCTTC. V and J are TRBV30 and TRBJ1-2, with 7 bases identical to TRBD1. This CDR3 region has 14 residues. CDR1 and CDR2 (germline): GTSNPN, SVGIG (reference sequence). V lost 0 bases to trimming and J lost 4 bases; unmatched junction nucleotides: 5.

V is TRBV6-5 and J is TRBJ1-1, with TRBD1 identical over 7 bases. The CDR3 has 15 residues. V lost 7 bases to trimming and J lost 8 bases; unmatched junction nucleotides: 16. Germline V CDR1 and CDR2: MNHEY, SVGAGI. Here the CDR3 DNA reads TGTGCCAGCACAGAGCGGACAGGCAGGCACGTAGAAGCTTTCTTT. This codes for CASTERTGRHVEAFF.

The chain couples TRBV7-2 to TRBJ1-5; a weak D match, TRBD1 (5 bases). This CDR3 comprises 12 residues. Germline V lookup: CDR1 SGHTA, CDR2 FQGNSA. The V gene lost 1 base and the J gene lost 9 bases, with 7 bases spanning the gap. CDR3 sequence (DNA): TGTGCCAGCAGCTTAGTTGGGGGGCCCCAGCATTTT. Encoded protein: CASSLVGGPQHF.

The V call is TRBV4-3, the J call TRBJ1-1; 8 positions agree with TRBD1. Trimming took 4 bases from V and 4 from J; bases not matched to a gene: 2. This CDR3 is built from 13 residues. In germline, CDR1 is LGHNA, CDR2 YSLEER. In DNA form, the CDR3 reads TGCGCCAGCAGCCGAGACAGGGGCACTGAAGCTTTCTTT. Translating gives CASSRDRGTEAFF.

The V call is TRBV5-6, the J call TRBJ1-1; D not certain. Trimming took off 1 base at V and 1 base at J, with 11 bases between the two ends. There are 15 residues in the CDR3. In germline, CDR1 is SGHDT, CDR2 YYEEEE. CDR3 bases: TGTGCCAGCAGCTTGTCCCCATATTCGAACACTGAAGCTTTCTTT. This codes for CASSLSPYSNTEAFF.

The rearrangement uses TRBV30 and TRBJ2-1; 8 nucleotides agree with TRBD1. The CDR3 is made up of 13 amino acids. The germline V gene encodes CDR1 GTSNPN and CDR2 SVGIG (reference sequence). Trimming at V came to 5 bases and at J to 5 bases, leaving 5 bases not matched to a gene. CDR3 amino acids: CAWATGDDNEQFF. The CDR3 bases are TGTGCCTGGGCGACAGGGGACGACAATGAGCAGTTCTTC.

This chain uses TRBV28 with TRBJ1-4; TRBD1 might be the D (6 bases). From germline, CDR1 is MDHEN and CDR2 SYDVKM. This CDR3 contains 15 residues. V was clipped by 5 bases and J by 7 bases, with 17 bases between them. CDR3 nucleotides: TGTGCCAGCAGTCCACTACAGGGTGGGAGTGAAAAACTGTTTTTT. It encodes CASSPLQGGSEKLFF. The full variable domain, its missing parts supplied by reference TRBV28 and TRBJ1-4, is DVKVTQSSRYLVKRTGEKVFLECVQDMDHENMFWYRQDPGLGLRLIYFSYDVKMKEKGDIPEGYSVSREKKERFSLILESASTNQTSMYLCASSPLQGGSEKLFFGSGTQLSVL.

This chain links TRBV5-6 with TRBJ1-2; D gene uncertain. The germline CDR1 and CDR2 sequences are SGHDT and YYEEEE. V shed 0 bases and J shed 4 bases, with 13 bases lying between them. The CDR3 covers 15 residues. Here the CDR3 DNA reads TGTGCCAGCAGCTTGGCCGATAAGTTAACCTATGGCTACACCTTC. It yields the protein CASSLADKLTYGYTF.

This clone occurred once. CDR3 protein: CASSYYRDSRYIQYF. CDR3 sequence (DNA): TGTGCCAGCAGTTACTATCGGGACTCCAGGTACATTCAGTACTTC. V gene TRBV6-6 combines with J gene TRBJ2-4; D perhaps matches TRBD2 (6 bases). The germline V gene encodes CDR1 MNHNY and CDR2 SVGAGI (reference sequence). The ends were cut back, 1 base at V and 8 bases at J, with 15 bases in the middle. The CDR3 is 15 residues long.

The V gene is TRBV18, the J gene TRBJ2-7, with 9 positions matching TRBD2. The CDR3 covers 16 residues. The germline V gene has CDR1 KGHSH and CDR2 LQKENI. After removal of 3 bases from V and 7 bases from J, the junction contained 13 bases not matched to a gene. CDR3 nucleotide sequence: TGTGCCAGCTCACCTGGGTCTGGCGGGAGGGCCGGAGAGCAGTACTTC. Protein sequence: CASSPGSGGRAGEQYF.

The rearrangement joins TRBV7-2 to TRBJ2-1; no clear D. V shed 5 bases and J shed 9 bases, with 11 bases lying between them. The CDR3 is 12 amino acids. In germline, CDR1 is SGHTA, CDR2 FQGNSA. The CDR3 DNA follows: TGTGCCAGCAGCCTAGGTGTGGGTGAGCAGTTCTTC. Encoded protein: CASSLGVGEQFF.